The 25 T cell receptor beta chains listed next were all sequenced from one sample in a study of cytomegalovirus exposure and HLA in healthy donors. Primers included in the PCR were 60 Vbeta and 13 Jbeta primers. Libraries were prepared by immunoSEQ multiplex PCR; TCRdb keeps only in-frame clonotypes and omits some of them. The data show more than 95,000 clones, over 60% seen once. Source material: PBMCs. These receptors originate from a man aged 30 to 39 in good health and CMV-seropositive.

This sequence joins TRBV5-6 and TRBJ2-7, with a tentative D call TRBD1 (6 bases). The CDR3 extends over 14 amino acids. The V end lost 7 bases, the J end lost 1 base, and 15 bases lay between the germline ends. Germline V gene data show CDR1 as SGHDT and CDR2 as YYEEEE. The CDR3 reads CASGPGHSSYEQYF. The CDR3 DNA is TGTGCCAGCGGACCGGGACATTCGTCCTACGAGCAGTACTTC.

The CDR3 spells CASSSDTNTGELFF. CDR3 bases: TGCGCCAGCAGCTCGGACACGAACACCGGGGAGCTGTTTTTT. The chain joins TRBV5-1 to TRBJ2-2; D is perhaps TRBD1 (5 bases). V was trimmed by 3 bases and J by 0 bases, leaving 6 bases between them. The CDR3 contains 14 residues. The germline V gene has CDR1 SGHRS and CDR2 YFSETQ.

The chain joins TRBV30 to TRBJ2-6; D might be TRBD2 (5 bases). Germline lookup yields CDR1 GTSNPN and CDR2 SVGIG (reference sequence). This CDR3 contains 16 residues. Trimming removed 6 bases at V and 4 bases at J, with 19 bases between. CDR3 sequence reads: CACMRRAAAGANVLTF. CDR3 bases: TGTGCCTGTATGAGAAGAGCGGCAGCAGGGGCCAACGTCCTGACTTTC.

This clone showed up just a few times. This chain links TRBV19 with TRBJ2-7; TRBD1 agrees at 10 bases. V shed 7 bases and J 2 bases; nucleotides not matched to a gene: 5. This CDR3 is built from 14 residues. Germline CDR1 and CDR2: LNHDA and SQIVND (reference sequence). For the CDR3, the DNA is TGTGCCAGTACCCGGACAGGGGGGACCTACGAGCAGTACTTC. Translated, it gives CASTRTGGTYEQYF.

V usage is TRBV7-2 and J usage is TRBJ2-7; the match to TRBD2 covers 11 bases. Germline CDR1 SGHTA, CDR2 FQGNSA. This CDR3 contains 15 residues. The trim removed 5 bases at V and 3 bases at J, leaving 6 bases unmatched. CDR3: CASSRTGTSGYEQYF. CDR3 sequence (DNA): TGTGCCAGCAGCCGCACCGGGACTAGCGGCTACGAGCAGTACTTC. Together with reference TRBV7-2 and TRBJ2-7, the CDR3 gives the full variable domain: GAGVSQSPSNKVTEKGKDVELRCDPISGHTALYWYRQSLGQGLEFLIYFQGNSAPDKSGLPSDRFSAERTGGSVSTLTIQRTQQEDSAVYLCASSRTGTSGYEQYFGPGTRLTVT.

The chain is built from TRBV5-8 and TRBJ1-2; D remains unclear. This CDR3 contains 15 residues. Germline assignment: CDR1 SGHTS and CDR2 YDEGEE. Between the trimmed V and J ends, which lost 1 base and 2 bases, there was a span of 12 bases. The CDR3 DNA reads as TGTGCCAGCAGCTTGCGAGGGCCCTCCAACTATGGCTACACCTTC. Residues: CASSLRGPSNYGYTF. The full variable domain, its missing parts supplied by reference TRBV5-8 and TRBJ1-2, is EAGVTQSPTHLIKTRGQQATLRCSPISGHTSVYWYQQALGLGLQFLLWYDEGEERNRGNFPPRFSGRQFPNYSSELNVNALELEDSALYLCASSLRGPSNYGYTFGSGTRLTVV.

As to this clone: Germline and junction disagree at one end, which may indicate a read error. The chain combines TRBV7-9 with TRBJ1-4; tentative D call: TRBD1 (5 bases). Germline loops: CDR1 SEHNR, CDR2 FQNEAQ (reference sequence). This CDR3 comprises 15 residues. The CDR3: CTSRLTDTPNEKLFF. Here the CDR3 DNA reads TGTACCAGCAGACTAACGGACACCCCTAATGAAAAACTGTTTTTT.

CDR3 loop: CASSVSGMPPTDTQYF. CDR3 coding DNA: TGTGCCAGCAGCGTTTCAGGCATGCCACCCACAGATACGCAGTATTTT. The chain carries TRBV9 and TRBJ2-3; D unclear. The CDR3 contains 16 residues. The V end was cut by 2 bases, the J end by 2 bases, with 15 bases between. The germline gives CDR1 SGDLS, CDR2 YYNGEE.

Note on this clone: Since no conserved phenylalanine or tryptophan closes the CDR3, a read error is the likely cause. The chain joins TRBV4-3 to TRBJ1-5, with TRBD1 matching over 7 bases. The germline V gene encodes CDR1 LGHNA and CDR2 YSLEER. The CDR3 loop spans 15 amino acids. The J segment lost 11 bases and the V segment lost 3 bases, leaving 13 bases of the junction unmatched. The CDR3 loop reads CASSQERFRGAAQHL. The CDR3 DNA reads TGCGCCAGCAGCCAGGAACGATTCAGGGGGGCAGCCCAGCATCTT.

As concerns this clone: Relative to the germline gene, one junction end is altered; a read error may explain this. V gene TRBV6-6 combines with J gene TRBJ2-4; TRBD2 aligns across 7 bases. The CDR3 runs 14 residues. CDR1 and CDR2 from the germline V gene are MNHNY and SVGAGI (reference sequence). The CDR3 spells CASRWTSPKNSQYF. The CDR3 nucleotides read TGTGCCAGCAGATGGACTAGTCCCAAAAACAGTCAGTACTTC.

This chain joins TRBV11-2 and TRBJ2-1; 8 bases map to TRBD1. The trim removed 5 bases at V and 5 bases at J, leaving 11 bases unmatched. Germline CDR1 SGHAT, CDR2 FQNNGV. This CDR3 spans 16 amino acids. CDR3 in amino acids: CASSPLSTGEDNEQFF. CDR3 coding DNA: TGTGCCAGCAGCCCTCTCTCGACAGGGGAGGACAATGAGCAGTTCTTC.

The genes are TRBV4-2 and TRBJ2-4, with TRBD2 as a possible D gene (6 bases). Germline CDR1 and CDR2: LGHNA and YNFKEQ. CDR3 length: 14 residues. Trimming stripped 0 bases from V and 12 bases from J, with 15 bases between. The CDR3 is CASSQDGTLGSQYF. The CDR3 bases are TGTGCCAGCAGCCAAGACGGGACTTTGGGCAGTCAGTACTTC.

This rearrangement joins TRBV11-3 to TRBJ2-2, with D tentatively TRBD2 (5 bases). The length of the CDR3 is 15 residues. Trimming took 4 bases from V and 1 from J, leaving 10 bases between them. CDR1 and CDR2 from the germline V gene are SGHNT and YENEEA. The CDR3 nucleotides are TGTGCCAGCAGCTCTCCTAGCAGGAACACCGGGGAGCTGTTTTTT. This translates into CASSSPSRNTGELFF.

The rearrangement uses TRBV11-2 and TRBJ2-1; 8 bases are shared with TRBD2. The germline V gene encodes CDR1 SGHAT and CDR2 FQNNGV. The trim removed 2 bases at V and 2 bases at J, leaving 14 bases unmatched. This CDR3 contains 19 residues. CDR3 sequence: CASSLSPTRRGGPYNEQFF. CDR3 in DNA: TGTGCCAGCAGCTTATCCCCGACTAGACGGGGGGGCCCCTACAATGAGCAGTTCTTC.

This sequence joins TRBV7-2 and TRBJ2-7, with 12 bases lining up with TRBD2. Unmatched junction bases numbered 13, after V lost 6 bases and J lost 7 bases. The CDR3 has 16 residues. In germline, CDR1 is SGHTA, CDR2 FQGNSA. The CDR3 is CASRRRLAGGPYEQYF. The CDR3 nucleotides are TGTGCCAGCAGGCGACGGCTAGCGGGAGGGCCTTATGAGCAGTACTTC.

The chain joins TRBV5-6 to TRBJ1-1, with D possibly being TRBD1 (5 bases). Trimming took 0 bases from V and 3 from J, leaving 12 bases between them. This CDR3 is 15 amino acids long. CDR1 and CDR2 from the germline V gene are SGHDT and YYEEEE. In DNA, the CDR3 is TGTGCCAGCAGCTTGGAAATGTCAGGGTACACTGAAGCTTTCTTT. Translation gives CASSLEMSGYTEAFF.

The V gene is TRBV7-3, the J gene TRBJ2-3; 7 bases are shared with TRBD1. Germline CDR1 and CDR2: SGHTA and FQGTGA. Germline trimming cut 0 bases from V and 5 bases from J; bases unmatched to any gene: 8. The CDR3 has 16 amino acids. The CDR3 DNA follows: TGTGCCAGCAGCTTAACGGCAGGGGGAATAGGAGATACGCAGTATTTT. It encodes CASSLTAGGIGDTQYF.

The genes are TRBV6-6 and TRBJ1-5; 7 bases are a match to TRBD1. Per germline, CDR1 MNHNY and CDR2 SVGAGI (reference sequence). V shed 3 bases and J 7 bases; nucleotides not matched to a gene: 9. The CDR3 is made up of 15 amino acids. CDR3 sequence reads: CASSYWDSKKQPQHF. For the CDR3, the DNA is TGTGCCAGCAGTTATTGGGACAGCAAAAAACAGCCCCAGCATTTT.

The rearrangement links TRBV9 to TRBJ2-3; 10 bases match TRBD1. Germline V gene data show CDR1 as SGDLS and CDR2 as YYNGEE. CDR3 length equals 15 residues. J was trimmed by 5 bases and V by 0 bases; bases with no gene match: 3. CDR3 protein: CASSVEGQGLDTQYF. The DNA for the CDR3 is TGTGCCAGCAGCGTAGAGGGACAGGGGTTAGATACGCAGTATTTT. Variable domain in full (rest from reference TRBV9 and TRBJ2-3): DSGVTQTPKHLITATGQRVTLRCSPRSGDLSVYWYQQSLDQGLQFLIQYYNGEERAKGNILERFSAQQFPDLHSELNLSSLELGDSALYFCASSVEGQGLDTQYFGPGTRLTVL.

This clone was seen only a few times. The rearrangement joins TRBV18 to TRBJ2-1; 10 bases line up with TRBD2. The V segment lost 0 bases and the J segment 7 bases; nucleotides outside the gene matches: 6. The CDR3 is 16 residues long. Per the germline V gene, CDR1 is KGHSH and CDR2 is LQKENI. The CDR3 DNA is TGTGCCAGCTCACCACCCAGCGGGGGGGCCTTAAATGAGCAGTTCTTC. Translation: CASSPPSGGALNEQFF.

The chain joins TRBV6-1 to TRBJ2-5; D uncertain. The CDR3 runs to 12 residues. The V gene lost 7 bases and the J gene lost 4 bases, with 10 bases spanning the gap. Germline-derived CDR1 and CDR2 are MNHNS and SASEGT. In DNA form, the CDR3 reads TGTGCCAGCAATTTCCCAGTAGAGACCCAGTACTTC. It is translated as CASNFPVETQYF.

The J gene is TRBJ2-7, the V gene TRBV13, with 7 bases matching TRBD2. Per the germline V gene, CDR1 is PRHDT and CDR2 is FYEKMQ (reference sequence). V was clipped by 0 bases and J by 6 bases; unmatched bases: 8. The CDR3 extends over 15 amino acids. The CDR3 coding sequence is TGTGCCAGCAGCTTAGGCGTTGGAGGGAGGGGCGAGCAGTACTTC. Its translation: CASSLGVGGRGEQYF.

The chain links TRBV7-8 to TRBJ2-7, with D tentatively TRBD1 (6 bases). Germline loops: CDR1 SGHVS, CDR2 FQNEAQ. The V and J ends lost 8 bases and 4 bases respectively, with 18 bases between them. This CDR3 is 14 amino acids long. Written as DNA, the CDR3 is TGTGCCAGCTTACCCGGGACACAATTTTACGAGCAGTACTTC. It specifies CASLPGTQFYEQYF. Combining the CDR3 with reference TRBV7-8 and TRBJ2-7 gives the whole variable domain GAGVSQSPRYKVAKRGQDVALRCDPISGHVSLFWYQQALGQGPEFLTYFQNEAQLDKSGLPSDRFFAERPEGSVSTLKIQRTQQEDSAVYLCASLPGTQFYEQYFGPGTRLTVT.

This sequence joins TRBV7-2 and TRBJ1-2; 7 nucleotides agree with TRBD1. This CDR3 has 14 amino acids. The germline gives CDR1 SGHTA, CDR2 FQGNSA. V lost 5 bases, J lost 3 bases, and 6 bases stayed unmatched. CDR3 DNA sequence: TGTGCCAGCAGCCCACACAGGGGAGACTATGGCTACACCTTC. Residues: CASSPHRGDYGYTF.

This chain joins TRBV29-1 and TRBJ1-1, with 9 positions matching TRBD1. The CDR3 is 16 amino acids. After removal of 6 bases from V and 0 bases from J, the junction contained 11 bases not matched to a gene. The germline CDR1 and CDR2 sequences are SQVTM and ANQGSEA. The CDR3 DNA follows: TGCAGCGTGGGGACAGGGTTACGGCGGATGAACACTGAAGCTTTCTTT. Its translation is CSVGTGLRRMNTEAFF.